What follows are 22 T cell receptor beta chains derived from one specimen sequenced in a study of blood T cells in healthy people across ages. Next came a second PCR, run for about 7 to 12 cycles, which used a sample-barcoded 5' primer along with a J-beta primer mix. A single record per CDR3 protein comes from TCRdb applying MiXCR to the 5' RACE reads. The data hold about 1.8 million distinct CDR3 sequences, with 40% to 55% observed a single time. Sequenced: blood. These receptors originate from a woman aged 40-49 years in good health.

This clonotype turned up a few times. The rearrangement uses TRBV5-1 and TRBJ2-3; 10 nucleotides agree with TRBD2. The CDR3 sequence is 15 residues long. The germline gives CDR1 SGHRS, CDR2 YFSETQ. J gave up 4 bases and V 3 bases, and 5 bases lay outside the gene matches. The CDR3 region is CASSSSSGGSDTQYF. The CDR3 region has the DNA TGCGCCAGCAGCTCCTCTAGCGGGGGTTCAGATACGCAGTATTTT.

The V and J genes are TRBV7-2 and TRBJ1-5, with a tentative D call TRBD1 (5 bases). The CDR3 loop spans 17 amino acids. The V and J ends lost 4 bases and 3 bases respectively, with 19 bases between them. The germline V gene has CDR1 SGHTA and CDR2 FQGNSA. CDR3 protein: CASSYRGGAGINQPQHF. The CDR3 DNA follows: TGTGCCAGCAGCTATCGAGGTGGGGCAGGGATCAATCAGCCCCAGCATTTT.

This clonotype was seen at least ten times. The rearrangement uses TRBV7-2 and TRBJ2-7, with 10 bases lining up with TRBD1. CDR1 and CDR2 from the germline V gene are SGHTA and FQGNSA. The CDR3 runs to 13 residues. V trimming: 5 bases; J trimming: 3 bases; junction bases outside the gene matches: 1. In DNA, the CDR3 is TGTGCCAGCAGCCGGGACAGGGGCTACGAGCAGTACTTC. It yields the protein CASSRDRGYEQYF.

A word on this clonotype: A read error may produce the germline difference seen at one junction end. This sequence joins TRBV20-1 and TRBJ2-4; D may be TRBD1 (5 bases). The CDR3 is 14 residues long. Germline CDR1 and CDR2: DFQATT and SNEGSKA (reference sequence). DNA for the CDR3: TGCGGTGCTAGAGATCGCGACAGCATTTATGAGCAGTACTTC. This sequence encodes CGARDRDSIYEQYF.

This chain links TRBV16 with TRBJ2-7; 8 bases fit TRBD1. The V gene's germline CDR1 is KGHSY and CDR2 FQNENV. The CDR3 length is 14 residues. Trimming at V came to 7 bases and at J to 1 base, leaving 6 bases not matched to a gene. CDR3 loop: CASTPGGLSYEQYF. The CDR3 bases are TGTGCCAGCACCCCAGGGGGCTTGTCCTACGAGCAGTACTTC.

This clonotype came up once. For the CDR3, the DNA is TGTGCCAGCGGCGTCACGAATGAAAAACTGTTTTTT. The encoded protein is CASGVTNEKLFF. The chain carries TRBV27 and TRBJ1-4; D is unresolved. CDR1 and CDR2 from the germline V gene are MNHEY and SMNVEV (reference sequence). The CDR3 is 12 amino acids. V was cut by 8 bases and J by 5 bases, with 9 bases left in between.

This clonotype was seen ten or more times. The rearrangement links TRBV5-1 to TRBJ2-5; D unresolved. From germline, CDR1 is SGHRS and CDR2 YFSETQ. Trimming removed 3 bases from V and 2 bases from J, with 8 bases in between. This CDR3 has 13 residues. DNA for the CDR3: TGCGCCAGCAGCTCCCCAGGACAAGAGACCCAGTACTTC. Protein sequence: CASSSPGQETQYF. Filled out from reference TRBV5-1 and TRBJ2-5, the complete variable domain reads KAGVTQTPRYLIKTRGQQVTLSCSPISGHRSVSWYQQTPGQGLQFLFEYFSETQRNKGNFPGRFSGRQFSNSRSEMNVSTLELGDSALYLCASSSPGQETQYFGPGTRLLVL.

The chain recombines TRBV6-2 or TRBV6-3 with TRBJ2-7; 8 nucleotides agree with TRBD2. Germline CDR1 reads MNHEY; CDR2 reads SVGEGT. The CDR3 contains 15 residues. The ends lost 7 bases at V and 2 bases at J; junction bases unmatched: 10. The CDR3 DNA reads TGTGCCAGCAAAGAAGGACTAGCTCTAACCTACGAGCAGTACTTC. Its protein product is CASKEGLALTYEQYF.

The CDR3 sequence is CASSTGGDLQFF. The CDR3 DNA is TGCGCCAGCAGCACGGGCGGGGATCTGCAGTTCTTC. The chain couples TRBV5-1 to TRBJ2-1; maybe TRBD2 (6 bases). The V gene lost 4 bases and the J gene lost 12 bases, with 14 bases spanning the gap. The CDR3 is 12 amino acids. Germline CDR1 SGHRS, CDR2 YFSETQ.

The chain recombines TRBV14 with TRBJ2-1, with D unclear. Germline CDR1 SGHDN, CDR2 FVKESK. The CDR3 consists of 14 residues. V was trimmed by 3 bases and J by 2 bases, leaving 8 bases between them. CDR3 nucleotides: TGTGCCAGCAGCCAGCCTACAGCCTACAATGAGCAGTTCTTC. Encoded protein: CASSQPTAYNEQFF.

The count of this clonotype is one. Germline and junction disagree at one end, which may indicate a read error. V usage is TRBV7-7 and J usage is TRBJ2-3; TRBD2 is a possible D gene (5 bases). CDR1 is SSHAT, CDR2 FNYEAQ, per germline (reference sequence). The CDR3 is made up of 14 amino acids. This CDR3 reads CASSLAQEADTQYF. In DNA form, the CDR3 reads TGTGCTAGCAGCTTAGCGCAGGAGGCAGATACGCAGTATTTT.

This clonotype has just a few counts. The J gene is TRBJ2-5, the V gene TRBV7-2; 8 bases are a match to TRBD1. The CDR3 has 16 residues. Trimming at V came to 2 bases and at J to 3 bases, leaving 8 bases not matched to a gene. Germline CDR1 reads SGHTA; CDR2 reads FQGNSA. CDR3 nucleotides: TGTGCCAGCAGCTTAAGAAAGACAGGGGTGGAAGAGACCCAGTACTTC. Translated: CASSLRKTGVEETQYF. The variable domain in full, completed from reference TRBV7-2 and TRBJ2-5, reads GAGVSQSPSNKVTEKGKDVELRCDPISGHTALYWYRQSLGQGLEFLIYFQGNSAPDKSGLPSDRFSAERTGGSVSTLTIQRTQQEDSAVYLCASSLRKTGVEETQYFGPGTRLLVL.

The chain carries TRBV12-3 or TRBV12-4 and TRBJ1-2; the match to TRBD1 covers 7 bases. The CDR3 is made up of 12 amino acids. J lost 10 bases, V lost 6 bases, and 8 bases had no gene match. The CDR3 DNA is TGTGCCAGCAGCCCTTCAGGGGGACCCTACACCTTC. Translation: CASSPSGGPYTF.

This clonotype appeared a few times. The V call is TRBV28, the J call TRBJ2-7, with TRBD1 matching over 7 bases. J was trimmed by 1 base and V by 9 bases; bases with no gene match: 9. From germline, CDR1 is MDHEN and CDR2 SYDVKM. The CDR3 spans 14 residues. In DNA, the CDR3 is TGTGCCAGTACCTCCGAGACAGGGTCCTACGAGCAGTACTTC. It encodes CASTSETGSYEQYF.

This clonotype was counted a single time. The chain is built from TRBV27 and TRBJ1-2; 10 nucleotides line up with TRBD1. Germline V gene sequence: CDR1 MNHEY, CDR2 SMNVEV (reference sequence). This CDR3 spans 15 amino acids. V was pared by 6 bases and J by 8 bases, with 12 bases of the junction left unmatched. In DNA form, the CDR3 reads TGTGCCAGCAGACTTGCCGGGGGGACAGGGGACGGCTACACCTTC. Encoded protein: CASRLAGGTGDGYTF.

For this clonotype: Germline and junction disagree at one end, which may indicate a read error. The DNA of the CDR3 is TGCGCCAGCAGGAGTGGAACTGGCTACGAGCAGTGCTTC. Translation: CASRSGTGYEQCF. The chain couples TRBV5-1 to TRBJ2-5; D call uncertain. The length of the CDR3 is 13 residues. In germline, CDR1 is SGHRS, CDR2 YFSETQ. Together with reference TRBV5-1 and TRBJ2-5, the CDR3 gives the full variable domain: KAGVTQTPRYLIKTRGQQVTLSCSPISGHRSVSWYQQTPGQGLQFLFEYFSETQRNKGNFPGRFSGRQFSNSRSEMNVSTLELGDSALYLCASRSGTGYEQCFGPGTRLLVL.

A single count supports this clonotype. The CDR3 DNA is TGTGCCAGCAGTACACGCGGGGGGAGCTCCTACAATGAGCAGTACTTC. It codes for CASSTRGGSSYNEQYF. The chain joins TRBV6-6 to TRBJ2-1; 8 bases fit TRBD2. The J call may be faulty, since TRBJ2-7 better matches the DNA end. Germline V lookup: CDR1 MNHNY, CDR2 SVGAGI (reference sequence). The CDR3 sequence is 16 residues long.

The chain combines TRBV4-1 with TRBJ2-3; 9 bases map to TRBD2. The J segment lost 3 bases and the V segment lost 4 bases, leaving 5 bases of the junction unmatched. This CDR3 spans 15 amino acids. Germline CDR1 reads MGHRA; CDR2 reads YSYEKL. Here the CDR3 reads CASSPLAGLTDTQYF. Here the CDR3 DNA reads TGCGCCAGCAGCCCCCTAGCGGGGTTAACAGATACGCAGTATTTT.

This clonotype appeared a few times. The chain carries TRBV12-3 or TRBV12-4 and TRBJ2-1, with D possibly matching TRBD2 (5 bases). V was pared by 6 bases and J by 1 base, with 22 bases between. The CDR3 length is 18 residues. This CDR3 reads CASRARLAQRFSYNEQFF. The CDR3 DNA reads TGTGCCAGCAGGGCAAGGCTAGCCCAACGATTTTCCTACAATGAGCAGTTCTTC.

This chain links TRBV9 with TRBJ2-5; maybe TRBD1 (7 bases). CDR3 length: 15 residues. The germline V gene encodes CDR1 SGDLS and CDR2 YYNGEE. V dropped 2 bases and J dropped 4 bases, with 15 bases sitting between them. The CDR3 protein is CASSVGGGTVETQYF. CDR3 in DNA: TGTGCCAGCAGCGTTGGAGGGGGGACAGTAGAGACCCAGTACTTC.

The genes are TRBV12-3 or TRBV12-4 and TRBJ2-7; D is perhaps TRBD1 (5 bases). The better agreement between TRBJ1-2 and the DNA end casts doubt on the J call. The CDR3 length is 15 residues. CDR3 region: CASSLPGRLSQGYTF. The DNA of the CDR3 is TGTGCCAGCAGCCTACCGGGACGACTCAGCCAGGGCTACACCTTC.

The rearrangement uses TRBV6-6 and TRBJ2-7; TRBD1 aligns across 7 bases. TRBJ2-5 explains the end of the DNA better; the J call may be wrong. CDR1 and CDR2 from the germline V gene are MNHNY and SVGAGI (reference sequence). This CDR3 spans 13 amino acids. This chain's CDR3 is CASSKGGVWTQYF. DNA for the CDR3: TGTGCCAGCAGTAAAGGGGGCGTGTGGACCCAGTACTTC.